The present T cell receptor beta chain was sequenced within a study of cytomegalovirus exposure and HLA in healthy donors. Germline lookup yields CDR1 SNHLY and CDR2 FYNNEI. J gave up 8 bases and V 4 bases, and 5 bases lay outside the gene matches. The CDR3 is 13 amino acids. Primers: 60 Vbeta forward and 13 Jbeta reverse. Libraries were prepared by immunoSEQ multiplex PCR; TCRdb keeps only in-frame clonotypes and omits some of them. The table has about 150,000 clones, over 70% seen once. This clone has just one count. The rearrangement uses TRBV2 and TRBJ2-1; 7 bases agree with TRBD1. The TCR was taken from a man aged 25 to 40 in good health and CMV-seronegative. The sequenced sample consisted of PBMCs. CDR3 sequence (DNA): TGTGCCAGCAGTGGACAGGGTCGGGATGAGCAGTTCTTC. It translates to CASSGQGRDEQFF.